What follows is one T cell receptor beta chain and its context. The data are from a study of T cells in narcolepsy. CDR1 and CDR2 (germline): LNHDA, SQIVND (reference sequence). This CDR3 region has 14 residues. Trimming left V 6 bases short and J 4 bases short, with 12 bases between. Sequenced by immunoSEQ multiplex PCR; TCRdb stores in-frame clones only, minus some. Of about 33,000 clones listed, almost 90% were seen once; the top ten hold roughly 1.2%. This receptor was obtained from a human donor with narcolepsy. The V call is TRBV19, the J call TRBJ2-2; a possible D gene is TRBD2 (5 bases). Sequencing used CD45RA- memory CD4+ T cells from PBMCs. CDR3 protein: CASRLGGATGELFF. The CDR3 DNA follows: TGTGCCAGTAGGTTAGGAGGTGCCACCGGGGAGCTGTTTTTT.